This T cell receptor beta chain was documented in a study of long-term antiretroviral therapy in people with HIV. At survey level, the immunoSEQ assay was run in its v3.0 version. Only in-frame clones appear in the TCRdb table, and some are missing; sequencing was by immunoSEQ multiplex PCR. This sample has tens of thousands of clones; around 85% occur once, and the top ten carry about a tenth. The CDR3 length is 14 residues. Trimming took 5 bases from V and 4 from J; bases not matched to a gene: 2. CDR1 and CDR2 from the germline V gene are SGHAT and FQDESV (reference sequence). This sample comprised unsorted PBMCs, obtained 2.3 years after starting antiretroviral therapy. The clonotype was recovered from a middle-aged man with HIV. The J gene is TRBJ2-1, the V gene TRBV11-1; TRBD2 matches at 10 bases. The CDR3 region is CASSGLAVYNEQFF. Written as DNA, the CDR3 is TGTGCCAGCAGCGGACTAGCGGTATACAATGAGCAGTTCTTC.